The 9 T cell receptor beta chains reported below all come from one sample, sequenced in a study of shared clonotypes between healthy human individuals. Data came from immunoSEQ multiplex PCR; TCRdb stores just in-frame clones and leaves some out. Of just over 2,000,000 clones detected, roughly 94% appear once; the ten largest clones hold 0.13%. Sequenced material: naive CD4+ T cells sorted from blood. Documented subset: CD45RA+ positively selected. The receptors come from a man younger than 35 in good health.

The rearrangement joins TRBV5-4 to TRBJ2-7; 9 bases map to TRBD1. Trimming removed 4 bases from V and 5 bases from J; junction bases left unmatched: 16. CDR3 size: 17 residues. Germline V gene lookup returns CDR1 SGHNT and CDR2 YYREEE (reference sequence). This CDR3 reads CASSLQRPGQGSNEQYF. CDR3 nucleotide sequence: TGTGCCAGCAGCCTGCAGCGACCGGGACAGGGTTCAAACGAGCAGTACTTC.

This chain links TRBV11-2 with TRBJ1-1; D not certain. Looked up from germline, CDR1 is SGHAT and CDR2 is FQNNGV. With 1 base removed from V and 3 bases from J, the gap between germline ends came to 15 bases. The CDR3 totals 16 residues. CDR3 nucleotides: TGTGCCAGCAGCTTAGGATCGGGGAGAAGGGACACTGAAGCTTTCTTT. Its protein product is CASSLGSGRRDTEAFF.

This rearrangement joins TRBV10-3 to TRBJ2-2; D perhaps matches TRBD2 (7 bases). V lost 6 bases, J lost 1 base, and 12 bases lay in between. CDR1 ENHRY and CDR2 SYGVKD come from the germline V gene. The CDR3 sequence is 15 residues long. The CDR3 coding sequence is TGTGCCATCAGGGGAGGGACATTGAACACCGGGGAGCTGTTTTTT. Amino acids: CAIRGGTLNTGELFF.

The CDR3 protein is CASSIMGSWGKRGYEQYF. The CDR3 DNA reads TGTGCCAGCAGTATAATGGGTTCTTGGGGAAAGCGGGGCTACGAGCAGTACTTC. The genes are TRBV2 and TRBJ2-7; 7 bases fit TRBD2. V lost 5 bases, J lost 3 bases, and 19 bases stayed unmatched. Germline CDR1 is SNHLY and CDR2 is FYNNEI. CDR3 size: 18 residues.

The chain uses TRBV6-5 and TRBJ1-2; 7 bases line up with TRBD1. Germline V CDR1 and CDR2: MNHEY, SVGAGI. This CDR3 region has 14 residues. V lost 0 bases, J lost 7 bases, and 5 bases stayed unmatched. The CDR3 sequence: CASSYSRGGRGYTF. In DNA form, the CDR3 reads TGTGCCAGCAGTTACTCGAGAGGGGGCCGTGGCTACACCTTC.

The chain links TRBV5-1 to TRBJ2-7; 9 bases fit TRBD1. In germline, CDR1 is SGHRS, CDR2 YFSETQ. V was pared by 3 bases and J by 6 bases, with 10 bases of the junction left unmatched. The CDR3 length is 15 residues. CDR3 DNA: TGCGCCAGCAGCTGGATGGGGACAGGGACGGGCGAGCAGTACTTC. Protein: CASSWMGTGTGEQYF. Full variable domain (rest looked up from reference TRBV5-1 and TRBJ2-7): KAGVTQTPRYLIKTRGQQVTLSCSPISGHRSVSWYQQTPGQGLQFLFEYFSETQRNKGNFPGRFSGRQFSNSRSEMNVSTLELGDSALYLCASSWMGTGTGEQYFGPGTRLTVT.

This clone was recorded once. The rearrangement uses TRBV18 and TRBJ2-2, with 8 bases that match TRBD2. The CDR3 extends over 15 amino acids. The V gene end was trimmed by 5 bases and the J gene end by 5 bases; junction bases not matched to a gene: 7. Germline V gives CDR1 KGHSH, CDR2 LQKENI. The CDR3 nucleotides read TGTGCCAGCTCAGGACAACTAGCGGATACCGGGGAGCTGTTTTTT. Its translation is CASSGQLADTGELFF.

The CDR3 spells CASMGYWDGYTF. CDR3 in DNA: TGTGCCAGCATGGGGTACTGGGATGGCTACACCTTC. The chain combines TRBV28 with TRBJ1-2, with no clear D. Trimming removed 7 bases from V and 6 bases from J, with 12 bases in between. CDR3 length equals 12 residues. Germline CDR1 is MDHEN and CDR2 is SYDVKM.

The chain has TRBV2 and TRBJ1-1; D not certain. Trimming removed 4 bases at V and 6 bases at J, with 6 bases between. This CDR3 contains 11 residues. CDR1 and CDR2 from the germline V gene are SNHLY and FYNNEI. This CDR3 reads CASSGTAEAFF. The CDR3 DNA is TGTGCCAGCAGTGGAACGGCTGAAGCTTTCTTT.